The clone carrying this T cell receptor (beta chain) was seen a single time. The data originate from a study of blood T cell repertoires in COVID-19. Study at large: Samples came from the United States, Italy and Spain, spanning acute and convalescent COVID-19. T cells, B-cell-depleted T cells, or PBMCs provided the cDNA or gDNA that served as material.

V was clipped by 2 bases and J by 7 bases, with 6 bases between them. Germline V gene data show CDR1 as SGHAT and CDR2 as FQNNGV. The CDR3 length is 13 residues. Per the original data handling: Reference gene primer amplification in the assay estimated nucleated cell counts. Assay used: immunoSEQ multiplex PCR; TCRdb lists only in-frame clones, some missing. For V, J and clone size, that table is used; D and trimming come from the DNA. The data contain roughly 100,000 clones, around 94% of them singletons. The sample taken for sequencing was peripheral blood. The chain links TRBV11-2 to TRBJ1-6; D gene ambiguous. This clonotype was obtained from a man aged 50 or older with active COVID-19. The DNA for the CDR3 is TGTGCCAGCAGCTTATTAGTAAATTCACCCCTCCACTTT. Protein: CASSLLVNSPLHF.